This section outlines one TCR beta chain sequence together with its context. What it binds is not known. From germline, CDR1 is DFQATT and CDR2 SNEGSKA (reference sequence). This CDR3 has 15 amino acids. Trimming pared 5 bases from V and 13 bases from J, leaving 27 bases between. This entry is derived from a study of post-analysis software for immune sequencing data. Every TCR beta cDNA library bore unique molecular identifiers. T cells numbering about 0.9 to 11 million gave rise to some 500,000 cDNA molecules. TCRdb itself ran the PCR reads through MiXCR, one entry per CDR3 protein. The sample has about 260,000 distinct CDR3 sequences, roughly a third seen once. Study outcomes and limitations: Multiple sclerosis patients showed significantly lower normalized Chao1 diversity than controls did. Patients had higher frequencies than controls of five TRBV segments, including TRBV5-6, TRBV5-1 and TRBV20-1.

Sequenced: blood. This TCR derives from a girl aged 5 to 17 with multiple sclerosis. V gene TRBV20-1 combines with J gene TRBJ2-4; D assignment may be TRBD1 or TRBD2 (6 bases each). The CDR3 protein is CSADRKGGPLGEQYF. CDR3 coding DNA: TGCAGTGCTGATCGGAAGGGGGGCCCTTTGGGGGAGCAGTACTTC.